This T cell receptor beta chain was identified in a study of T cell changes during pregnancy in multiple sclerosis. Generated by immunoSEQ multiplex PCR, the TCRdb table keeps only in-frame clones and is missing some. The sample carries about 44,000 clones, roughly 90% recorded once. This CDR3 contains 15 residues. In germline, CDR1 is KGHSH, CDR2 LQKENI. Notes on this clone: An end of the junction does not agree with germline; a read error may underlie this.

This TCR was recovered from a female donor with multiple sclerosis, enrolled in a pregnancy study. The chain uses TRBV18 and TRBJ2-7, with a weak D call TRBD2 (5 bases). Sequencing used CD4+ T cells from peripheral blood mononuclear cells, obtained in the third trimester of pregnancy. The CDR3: CASSLDEGARYGQYF. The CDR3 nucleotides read TGTGCCAGCTCACTCGACGAGGGAGCTCGATACGGGCAGTACTTC.